These 16 T cell receptor beta chains came from one sample sequenced in a study of cytomegalovirus exposure and HLA in healthy donors. Primers for the PCR totalled 60 Vbeta and 13 Jbeta. Clones were read by immunoSEQ multiplex PCR, and TCRdb kept only the in-frame ones, dropping some. The repertoire holds roughly 170,000 clones, with under 85% as singletons. Sequencing was carried out using PBMCs. These receptors all come from a man aged 45-65 years in good health and CMV-seronegative.

The chain couples TRBV2 to TRBJ1-1; a possible D gene is TRBD1 (5 bases). CDR1 is SNHLY and CDR2 is FYNNEI in the germline V gene. V lost 8 bases, J lost 8 bases, and 15 bases lay in between. CDR3 length: 12 residues. CDR3 sequence reads: CASSRALQEAFF. DNA for the CDR3: TGTGCCAGCTCCAGGGCCCTACAGGAAGCTTTCTTT.

The rearrangement joins TRBV13 to TRBJ2-1, with D perhaps matching TRBD1 (5 bases). Trimming removed 1 base at V and 0 bases at J, with 19 bases between. CDR1 is PRHDT and CDR2 is FYEKMQ in the germline V gene (reference sequence). The CDR3 has 19 residues. DNA for the CDR3: TGTGCCAGCAGCTTAGTAGCCAGGGTGGTCTCCAGCTCCTACAATGAGCAGTTCTTC. Translating gives CASSLVARVVSSSYNEQFF.

This chain connects TRBV11-2 to TRBJ2-5; D unclear. Trimming stripped 1 base from V and 5 bases from J, with 8 bases between. Looked up from germline, CDR1 is SGHAT and CDR2 is FQNNGV. This CDR3 contains 13 residues. The CDR3 nucleotides are TGTGCCAGCAGCTTAGTTGGTCGGGAGACCCAGTACTTC. This translates into CASSLVGRETQYF. Supplemented by reference TRBV11-2 and TRBJ2-5, the full variable domain reads EAGVAQSPRYKIIEKRQSVAFWCNPISGHATLYWYQQILGQGPKLLIQFQNNGVVDDSQLPKDRFSAERLKGVDSTLKIQPAKLEDSAVYLCASSLVGRETQYFGPGTRLLVL.

The rearrangement uses TRBV4-2 and TRBJ1-1; D remains ambiguous. Trimming removed 1 base at V and 6 bases at J, with 12 bases between. Germline V gene lookup returns CDR1 LGHNA and CDR2 YNFKEQ. The CDR3 contains 14 residues. The CDR3 loop is CASSQVEGLAEAFF. The CDR3 nucleotides are TGTGCCAGCAGCCAAGTTGAGGGCTTGGCTGAAGCTTTCTTT.

This clone has just a few counts. The V gene is TRBV4-1, the J gene TRBJ1-4; TRBD1 might be the D (5 bases). Germline V gene lookup returns CDR1 MGHRA and CDR2 YSYEKL. V was clipped by 4 bases and J by 6 bases, with 9 bases between them. The CDR3 sequence is 13 residues long. CDR3 in DNA: TGCGCCAGCAGCCTCCGGGACTATGAAAAACTGTTTTTT. Translated, it gives CASSLRDYEKLFF.

The chain joins TRBV29-1 to TRBJ1-2, with D maybe TRBD1 (5 bases). CDR3 size: 11 residues. V lost 7 bases to trimming and J lost 1 base, with 7 bases between them. Germline CDR1 SQVTM, CDR2 ANQGSEA. The CDR3 region is CSAGDNYGYTF. In DNA form, the CDR3 reads TGCAGCGCGGGGGATAACTATGGCTACACCTTC.

The chain couples TRBV7-8 to TRBJ1-1, with D maybe TRBD1 (6 bases). V lost 2 bases, J lost 10 bases, and 17 bases lay in between. This CDR3 is built from 14 residues. CDR1 is SGHVS, CDR2 FQNEAQ, per germline. The CDR3 sequence: CASSLRGTTETAFF. In DNA, the CDR3 is TGTGCCAGCAGCTTAAGGGGGACGACTGAAACAGCTTTCTTT.

The V and J genes are TRBV29-1 and TRBJ2-3; a possible D gene is TRBD1 (5 bases). CDR1 and CDR2 (germline): SQVTM, ANQGSEA. V was clipped by 7 bases and J by 2 bases, with 19 bases between them. This CDR3 region has 15 residues. The CDR3 spells CSARRQSESTDTQYF. The CDR3 coding sequence is TGCAGCGCCCGGAGACAGTCGGAATCCACAGATACGCAGTATTTT.

J is TRBJ2-7 and V is TRBV6-5; D remains ambiguous. The CDR3 extends over 14 amino acids. The V gene's germline CDR1 is MNHEY and CDR2 SVGAGI. Trimming took 6 bases from V and 5 from J, leaving 17 bases between them. The CDR3 DNA is TGTGCCAGCAGCCCACTTCGAGGAGTCAACGAGCAGTACTTC. Its protein is CASSPLRGVNEQYF.

The chain has TRBV18 and TRBJ1-5; a possible D gene is TRBD1 (5 bases). Germline V gives CDR1 KGHSH, CDR2 LQKENI. V was cut by 5 bases and J by 6 bases, with 17 bases left in between. The CDR3 runs 15 residues. CDR3 sequence: CASSWRGGDGQPQHF. The CDR3 DNA follows: TGTGCCAGCTCATGGCGGGGGGGTGACGGTCAGCCCCAGCATTTT.

The table lists this clone with a count of one. The chain carries TRBV9 and TRBJ2-2; D may be TRBD2 (6 bases). This CDR3 has 18 residues. V was pared by 0 bases and J by 2 bases, with 17 bases between. Germline V gene sequence: CDR1 SGDLS, CDR2 YYNGEE. In nucleotides, the CDR3 is TGTGCCAGCAGCGTAGCACCCAGTAGCGGAGCCAACACCGGGGAGCTGTTTTTT. The encoded protein is CASSVAPSSGANTGELFF. The variable domain in full, with the rest retrieved from reference TRBV9 and TRBJ2-2, is DSGVTQTPKHLITATGQRVTLRCSPRSGDLSVYWYQQSLDQGLQFLIQYYNGEERAKGNILERFSAQQFPDLHSELNLSSLELGDSALYFCASSVAPSSGANTGELFFGEGSRLTVL.

The CDR3 DNA reads as TGTGCCAGCAGCTTAGGGATTACAGGGGTTAGGTCGAGCACTGAAGCTTTCTTT. Encoded protein: CASSLGITGVRSSTEAFF. The genes are TRBV13 and TRBJ1-1; TRBD1 matches 7 bases. V shed 0 bases, J shed 4 bases, and the junction held 14 bases outside the gene matches. Germline V CDR1 and CDR2: PRHDT, FYEKMQ (reference sequence). The CDR3 is 18 residues long.

As DNA, the CDR3 is TGTGCCAGCAGCTACCGACAGGTTCTCGCCGGGGAGCTGTTTTTT. It specifies CASSYRQVLAGELFF. The rearrangement links TRBV7-3 to TRBJ2-2, with D possibly TRBD1 on 6 matching bases. The ends were cut back, 4 bases at V and 6 bases at J, with 15 bases in the middle. Germline CDR1 SGHTA, CDR2 FQGTGA. The CDR3 has 15 residues. Together with reference TRBV7-3 and TRBJ2-2, the CDR3 gives the full variable domain: GAGVSQTPSNKVTEKGKYVELRCDPISGHTALYWYRQSLGQGPEFLIYFQGTGAADDSGLPNDRFFAVRPEGSVSTLKIQRTERGDSAVYLCASSYRQVLAGELFFGEGSRLTVL.

J is TRBJ1-2 and V is TRBV7-8; D is possibly TRBD1 (5 bases). V shed 5 bases and J shed 8 bases, with 18 bases lying between them. Germline loops: CDR1 SGHVS, CDR2 FQNEAQ. This CDR3 is 14 amino acids long. The CDR3 DNA follows: TGTGCCAGCAGCCCAGGGACGGTGGCGGGGGGCTACACCTTC. It translates to CASSPGTVAGGYTF.

The J gene is TRBJ2-7, the V gene TRBV28; weak D call: TRBD2 (7 bases). This CDR3 has 15 amino acids. Germline CDR1 reads MDHEN; CDR2 reads SYDVKM. Trimming cost V 6 bases and J 4 bases, with 19 bases left between them. In nucleotides, the CDR3 is TGTGCCAGCAGGCCCCCGGGGGGCGGGAGATACGAGCAGTACTTC. This codes for CASRPPGGGRYEQYF. Filled out from reference TRBV28 and TRBJ2-7, the complete variable domain reads DVKVTQSSRYLVKRTGEKVFLECVQDMDHENMFWYRQDPGLGLRLIYFSYDVKMKEKGDIPEGYSVSREKKERFSLILESASTNQTSMYLCASRPPGGGRYEQYFGPGTRLTVT.

This chain joins TRBV27 and TRBJ1-2; D possibly corresponds to TRBD1 (5 bases). V lost 1 base to trimming and J lost 8 bases, with 14 bases between them. Germline V gives CDR1 MNHEY, CDR2 SMNVEV (reference sequence). CDR3 size: 14 residues. CDR3 protein: CASSLFKTGRGYTF. In DNA, the CDR3 is TGTGCCAGCAGTTTATTTAAAACAGGAAGGGGCTACACCTTC.